Presented here are 2 T cell receptor beta chains from one specimen sequenced in a study of OX40 agonist ivuxolimab in advanced cancers. Using immunoSEQ multiplex PCR, the repertoire was profiled, and TCRdb retains in-frame clones only, with some absent. The repertoire holds 30,000 to 35,000 clones, with around nine tenths as singletons. The sample here was CD4+ or CD8+ T cells sorted from blood, taken in a trial of the OX40 agonist ivuxolimab. Every receptor here comes from an adult with an advanced solid tumor such as melanoma, head and neck, liver or kidney cancer.

This clone has a handful of counts. The rearrangement joins TRBV20-1 to TRBJ1-2; D gene ambiguous. V shed 3 bases and J shed 10 bases, with 12 bases lying between them. The CDR3 is made up of 11 amino acids. Germline V gene lookup returns CDR1 DFQATT and CDR2 SNEGSKA (reference sequence). In DNA form, the CDR3 reads TGCAGTGCTAGGTCTCCTCCCGACTACACCTTC. The encoded protein is CSARSPPDYTF.

This chain links TRBV5-4 with TRBJ2-5, with D uncertain. The CDR3 covers 12 residues. The ends were cut back, 0 bases at V and 4 bases at J, with 4 bases in the middle. Germline V gene sequence: CDR1 SGHNT, CDR2 YYREEE (reference sequence). The CDR3, as DNA: TGTGCCAGCAGCTTGGCCGGAGAGACCCAGTACTTC. Protein: CASSLAGETQYF.